This note documents a single T cell receptor beta chain sequence. Its antigen is as yet unknown. This sample was taken from a study of cytomegalovirus exposure and HLA in healthy donors. General observations from the study: The study flagged some 170 TCR beta chains as cytomegalovirus-associated.

This CDR3 region has 14 residues. V lost 5 bases and J lost 10; bases outside the gene matches: 10. In germline, CDR1 is MDHEN, CDR2 SYDVKM. Donors were drawn from the approximately 120-subject validation cohort, separate from the 666-subject first cohort. Sequencing used immunoSEQ multiplex PCR; TCRdb keeps in-frame clones, though not all of them. The table records about 84,000 clones, roughly 88% of them present only once. The TCR originated in a man in his thirties or forties in good health and CMV-seronegative. The sample comprised PBMCs. The chain joins TRBV28 to TRBJ2-1; TRBD2 matches 8 bases. Written as DNA, the CDR3 is TGTGCCAGCAGTGCCACCCAGCGGGAGCCGGAGCAGTTCTTC. It encodes CASSATQREPEQFF.